This TCR beta chain was captured by sequencing in a study of blood T cells in healthy people across ages (dated by TCRdb to about 2015). Regarding the study in general: In model experiments, template switching captured roughly one uniquely barcoded TCR beta cDNA molecule for every two T cells. Using deep sequencing normalized with unique cDNA molecular identifiers, the study measured how TCR beta repertoire diversity changes with age. The donors were split into four age groups: young (average about 15 years), middle-aged (roughly 39), aged (more than 60) and long-lived (over 80). To avoid experimental bias, donors of different ages were spread randomly across the sequencing lanes. The study analyzed two additional independent replicas of 1 million unique cDNA reads from the same blood draw for two donors, one aged 18 to 29 and one aged 80 or older. Overall results and qualifications from the work: There was a strong correlation between observed TCR beta diversity and the percentage of naive T cells measured by flow cytometry. Because profiling used bulk unsorted PBMCs, naive and antigen-experienced compartments could not be compared conclusively. The CMV infection status of donors was not known, potentially confounding age-related changes in expanded clonotypes. Compared with the aged group, the long-lived group had more naive CD4+ T cells, fewer expanded clones and increased TCR diversity, suggesting age selection. Total diversity estimates from one million sequenced T cells were considered lower bounds and underestimates. As age increased, observed TCR beta diversity per million T cells dropped in a roughly linear way, and a significant reduction was already evident by age about 40.

This clonotype was detected ten times or more. Which antigen it targets is not known. The record has no base qualities; no much larger clone is one base away. The donors were under 40 Caucasian individuals from Russia, aged roughly 6 to 100 years, who were systemically healthy. Each donor gave about 9.2 milliliters of peripheral blood, drawn into EDTA-treated Vacutainer tubes. PBMCs were isolated by Ficoll-Paque density-gradient centrifugation, with at least 6 million obtained per sample. Trizol reagent was used to extract total RNA from PBMCs, with at least 5.5 micrograms per sample. Naive CD45RAhigh/CD27high T cell percentages were measured by flow cytometry on a PBMC aliquot from every donor. The library was generated by 5' RACE. Instrument on record: Illumina HiSeq 2500. A second PCR of roughly 7 to 11 cycles was performed with a sample-barcoded 5' primer and a J-beta primer mix. Each TCR beta cDNA molecule received a unique molecular identifier from a template-switch 5' adaptor carrying 12 random nucleotides. At least 2.5 million CDR3-containing paired-end reads were obtained from each sample. First-strand cDNA synthesis was performed from all RNA using the Mint cDNA synthesis kit, with priming by a TRBC-specific oligonucleotide. Following uracil-DNA glycosylase treatment, a first 18-cycle PCR with universal primers M1SS and BC2_uni_R was performed on all cDNA. The authors processed their data as follows. For normalization, 1 million high-quality reads were randomly selected from each sample, with every read carrying a distinct molecular identifier. Instead of being binned into consensus sequences, reads that shared molecular identifiers were thrown out. MiTCR, set to a Q25 quality threshold and the strictest error-elimination algorithm, was used for CDR3 identification, clonotype clustering and error correction. A nonparametric unseen species model using Euler transformation provided a lower-bound estimate of total TCR beta diversity. TCRdb passed the public sequencing reads through fastp at Q25 and MiXCR, retaining productive beta sequences. Every entry covers one CDR3 protein and lists the most common genes and DNA from its rows. For this entry, the V and J calls and clone size follow TCRdb and not the study's own pipeline. The sample includes just under 900,000 distinct CDR3 sequences, with around 26% observed a single time. The ten largest clones capture 17% of the sample.

The CDR3 numbers 16 residues from cysteine through phenylalanine. Only the CDR3 region is kept as DNA, spanning 48 bases read in frame from base 1. Deletion took 6 bases off V and 4 bases off J, with a span of 16 bases between the germline ends. Taken from the germline V gene, the CDR1 and CDR2 loops are MNHEY and SVGEGT. Sequencing used blood. The chain couples TRBV6-2 or TRBV6-3 to TRBJ2-6; a weak D assignment points to TRBD2 (6 bases agree). The source is a woman over 75 in good health. CDR3 loop: CASRPSGAGGANVLTF. The DNA sequence reads TGTGCCAGCAGGCCCTCCGGGGCGGGAGGGGCCAACGTCCTGACTTTC.